This entry features one T cell receptor beta chain sequence. Clones were sequenced by immunoSEQ multiplex PCR, and TCRdb holds only the in-frame ones, with some missing. The sample yields about 210,000 clones, about 88% seen once. This specimen comes from a study of blood T cell repertoires in COVID-19. Germline-derived CDR1 and CDR2 are LNHDA and SQIVND (reference sequence). The CDR3 runs to 14 residues. V lost 5 bases and J lost 2, with 10 bases in between. Sequenced: peripheral blood. V is TRBV19 and J is TRBJ1-5; D is unresolved. This TCR came from a man aged 40-50 years with acute or convalescent COVID-19. The DNA for the CDR3 is TGTGCCAGTAGTCACACGAGGGGCAATCAGCCCCAGCATTTT. Protein product: CASSHTRGNQPQHF.